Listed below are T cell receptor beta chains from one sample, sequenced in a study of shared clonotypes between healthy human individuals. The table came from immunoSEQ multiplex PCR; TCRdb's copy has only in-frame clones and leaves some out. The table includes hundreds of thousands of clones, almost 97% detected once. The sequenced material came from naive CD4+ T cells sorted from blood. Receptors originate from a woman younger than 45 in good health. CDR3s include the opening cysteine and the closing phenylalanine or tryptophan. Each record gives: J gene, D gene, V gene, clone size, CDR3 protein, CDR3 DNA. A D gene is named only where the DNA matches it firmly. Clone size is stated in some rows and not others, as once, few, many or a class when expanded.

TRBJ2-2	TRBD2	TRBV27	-	CASSFYSGTSGGNTGELFF	TGTGCCAGCAGTTTCTATTCCGGGACTAGCGGGGGAAACACCGGGGAGCTGTTTTTT
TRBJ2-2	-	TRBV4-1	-	CASSQGKARANTGELFF	TGCGCCAGCAGCCAAGGAAAGGCTAGGGCGAACACCGGGGAGCTGTTTTTT
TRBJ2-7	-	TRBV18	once	CASSPPISYEQYF	TGTGCCAGCTCACCACCGATCTCCTACGAGCAGTACTTC
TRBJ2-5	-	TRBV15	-	CATSRDRKETQYF	TGTGCCACCAGCAGGGACAGAAAAGAGACCCAGTACTTC
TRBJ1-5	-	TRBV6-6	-	CASSYDPYQPQHF	TGTGCCAGCAGTTATGACCCCTATCAGCCCCAGCATTTT
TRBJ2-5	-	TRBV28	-	CASRTAQGRETQYF	TGTGCCAGCAGGACAGCTCAGGGTAGAGAGACCCAGTACTTC
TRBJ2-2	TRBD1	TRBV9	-	CASSDRGTSVIGELFF	TGTGCCAGCAGCGACAGGGGGACCTCGGTCATCGGGGAGCTGTTTTTT
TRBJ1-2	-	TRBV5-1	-	CASSFEGTNGYTF	TGCGCCAGCAGCTTCGAGGGAACCAATGGCTACACCTTC
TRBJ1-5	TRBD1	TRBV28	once	CASRTGSNQPQHF	TGTGCCAGCCGGACAGGGAGCAATCAGCCCCAGCATTTT
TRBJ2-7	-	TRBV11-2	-	CASSRRILWEQYF	TGTGCCAGCAGCAGAAGGATACTGTGGGAGCAGTACTTC
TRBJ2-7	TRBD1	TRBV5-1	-	CASRGQGFREQYF	TGCGCCAGCAGGGGACAGGGGTTTCGCGAGCAGTACTTC
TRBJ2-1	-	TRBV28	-	CASRRDGYNEQFF	TGTGCCAGCCGACGAGACGGCTACAATGAGCAGTTCTTC
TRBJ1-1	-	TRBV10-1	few	CASSQIGGSEAFF	TGCGCCAGCAGTCAAATTGGGGGAAGTGAAGCTTTCTTT
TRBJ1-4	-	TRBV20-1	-	CSARLEPKLFF	TGCAGTGCTAGATTGGAACCAAAACTGTTTTTT
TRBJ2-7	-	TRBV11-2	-	CASSLVLKSSYEQYF	TGTGCCAGCAGCTTAGTTTTGAAGAGCTCCTACGAGCAGTACTTC
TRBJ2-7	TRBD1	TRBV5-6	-	CASSGGTGSSYEQYF	TGTGCCAGCAGCGGGGGGACAGGGAGCTCCTACGAGCAGTACTTC
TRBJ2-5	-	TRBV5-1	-	CASRRLVGEETQYF	TGCGCCAGCCGACGACTAGTGGGGGAAGAGACCCAGTACTTC
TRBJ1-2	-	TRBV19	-	CASQEARAGYTF	TGTGCCAGCCAAGAGGCTCGGGCGGGCTACACCTTC
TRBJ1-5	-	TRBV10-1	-	CASSDSRQSSNQPQHF	TGCGCCAGCAGTGATTCGCGACAGAGTAGCAATCAGCCCCAGCATTTT
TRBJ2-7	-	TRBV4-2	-	CASSQAYEQYF	TGTGCCAGCAGCCAAGCCTACGAGCAGTACTTC
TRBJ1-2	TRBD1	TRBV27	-	CASSLYRDRVRIDGYTF	TGTGCCAGCAGTTTGTACCGGGACAGGGTACGGATTGACGGCTACACCTTC
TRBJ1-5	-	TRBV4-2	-	CASSRLQGGNQPQHF	TGTGCCAGCAGCCGGCTACAGGGAGGAAATCAGCCCCAGCATTTT
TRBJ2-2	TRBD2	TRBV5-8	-	CASSLIGTSGSFYTGELFF	TGTGCCAGCAGCTTGATCGGAACTAGCGGGAGTTTTTACACCGGGGAGCTGTTTTTT
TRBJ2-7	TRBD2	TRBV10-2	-	CASRGLAGGSYTYEQYF	TGCGCCAGCAGGGGACTAGCGGGAGGGTCCTATACCTACGAGCAGTACTTC
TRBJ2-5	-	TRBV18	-	CASSPPGLAQYF	TGTGCCAGCTCACCACCCGGGTTGGCCCAGTACTTC
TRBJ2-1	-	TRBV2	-	CASKGGSGEQFF	TGTGCCAGCAAGGGTGGGAGTGGTGAGCAGTTCTTC
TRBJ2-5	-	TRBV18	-	CASSRRQQETQYF	TGTGCCAGCTCACGCCGGCAACAAGAGACCCAGTACTTC
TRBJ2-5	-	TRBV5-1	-	CASSWGSGRETQYF	TGCGCCAGCAGCTGGGGGTCCGGCCGCGAGACCCAGTACTTC
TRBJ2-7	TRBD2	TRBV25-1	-	CASSTSGSYEQYF	TGTGCCAGCAGCACTAGCGGGAGTTACGAGCAGTACTTC
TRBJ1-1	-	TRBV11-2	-	CASSLSRGKRSEAFF	TGTGCCAGCAGCTTAAGTCGGGGGAAGCGGTCTGAAGCTTTCTTT
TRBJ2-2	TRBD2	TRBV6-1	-	CASSVLAGSPVPGELFF	TGTGCCAGCAGTGTTCTAGCGGGCTCCCCCGTACCCGGGGAGCTGTTTTTT
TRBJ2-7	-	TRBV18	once	CASSPPGLQIYEQYF	TGTGCCAGCTCACCACCGGGACTCCAAATCTACGAGCAGTACTTC
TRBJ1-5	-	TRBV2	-	CASSAEVPHRPQHF	TGTGCCAGCAGTGCGGAAGTGCCCCATCGGCCCCAGCATTTT
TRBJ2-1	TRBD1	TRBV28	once	CASSPYLGQGAYNEQFF	TGTGCCAGCAGTCCCTACCTCGGACAGGGGGCTTACAATGAGCAGTTCTTC
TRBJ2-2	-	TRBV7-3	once	CASNKGGTANTGELFF	TGTGCCAGCAACAAAGGAGGGACAGCGAACACCGGGGAGCTGTTTTTT
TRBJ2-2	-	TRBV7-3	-	CASRLGDTDTGELFF	TGTGCCAGCAGGCTCGGGGACACAGACACCGGGGAGCTGTTTTTT
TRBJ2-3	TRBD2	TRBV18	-	CASARTSGSTDTQYF	TGTGCCAGCGCCCGGACTAGCGGATCCACAGATACGCAGTATTTT
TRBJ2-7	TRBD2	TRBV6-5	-	CASSSRGGATYEQYF	TGTGCCAGCAGTTCTCGGGGGGGAGCCACCTACGAGCAGTACTTC
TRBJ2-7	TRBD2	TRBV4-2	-	CASSQEGTSGSTGYF	TGTGCCAGCAGCCAAGAAGGGACTAGCGGGAGTACAGGGTACTTC
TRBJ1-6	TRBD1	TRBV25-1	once	CASSADRDYNSPLHF	TGTGCCAGCAGTGCGGACAGGGACTATAATTCACCCCTCCACTTT
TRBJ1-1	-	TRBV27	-	CASIQPGQTSVAFF	TGTGCCAGCATCCAACCGGGACAAACCTCGGTCGCTTTCTTT
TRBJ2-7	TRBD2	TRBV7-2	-	CASSSIAGGPGYSYEQYF	TGTGCCAGCAGCTCTATAGCGGGAGGGCCGGGGTACTCCTACGAGCAGTACTTC
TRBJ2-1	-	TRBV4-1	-	CASSQQEGGTSAPHEQFF	TGCGCCAGCAGCCAACAGGAGGGGGGGACAAGCGCACCTCATGAGCAGTTCTTC
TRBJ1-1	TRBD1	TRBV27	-	CASSPWTGTEAFF	TGTGCCAGCAGTCCCTGGACAGGGACTGAAGCTTTCTTT
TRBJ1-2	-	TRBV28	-	CASSFPGDGYTF	TGTGCCAGCAGTTTTCCGGGGGATGGCTACACCTTC
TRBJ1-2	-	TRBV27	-	CASRITGNDGYTF	TGTGCCAGCAGAATTACAGGGAACGATGGCTACACCTTC
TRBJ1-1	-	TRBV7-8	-	CASSLQPTQPWGDTEAFF	TGTGCCAGCAGCTTACAGCCAACCCAACCGTGGGGTGACACTGAAGCTTTCTTT
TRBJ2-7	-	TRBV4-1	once	CASSQDRRDFTYEQYF	TGCGCCAGCAGCCAAGATCGTCGGGACTTTACGTACGAGCAGTACTTC
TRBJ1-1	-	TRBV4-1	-	CASSQVGARAFF	TGCGCCAGCAGCCAAGTAGGGGCGCGTGCTTTCTTT
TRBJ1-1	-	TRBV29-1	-	CSGVLGGTEAFF	TGCAGCGGCGTCCTCGGGGGTACTGAAGCTTTCTTT
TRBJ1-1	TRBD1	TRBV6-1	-	CASSKTGRPTEAFF	TGTGCCAGCAGTAAGACAGGGAGGCCCACTGAAGCTTTCTTT
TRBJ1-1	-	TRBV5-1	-	CASSLSGGTEAFF	TGCGCCAGCAGCTTGTCAGGCGGCACTGAAGCTTTCTTT
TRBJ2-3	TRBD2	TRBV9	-	CASSAGLAGGSDTQYF	TGTGCCAGCAGCGCGGGACTAGCGGGAGGGTCAGATACGCAGTATTTT